Each of the 18 T cell receptor beta chains below was sequenced from the same sample in a study of OX40 agonist ivuxolimab in advanced cancers. Clones were sequenced by immunoSEQ multiplex PCR, and TCRdb holds only the in-frame ones, with some missing. The data contain 95,000 to 110,000 clones, 91% of them singletons. The source was CD4+ or CD8+ T cells sorted from blood, collected in a trial of the OX40 agonist ivuxolimab. These receptors all come from an adult with an advanced solid tumor such as melanoma, head and neck, liver or kidney cancer.

V and J are TRBV29-1 and TRBJ1-2; D is uncertain. The CDR3 spans 14 residues. Per germline, CDR1 SQVTM and CDR2 ANQGSEA. Trimming shortened V by 1 base and J by 4 bases, and 13 bases separated the two germline ends. CDR3 bases: TGCAGCGTTGAAGCCCCCAGAGGGCCCTATGGCTACACCTTC. It is translated as CSVEAPRGPYGYTF.

The J gene is TRBJ2-1, the V gene TRBV28, with TRBD2 matching over 12 bases. Germline trimming cut 2 bases from V and 8 bases from J; bases unmatched to any gene: 7. Germline V gene data show CDR1 as MDHEN and CDR2 as SYDVKM. The CDR3 is 16 residues long. The CDR3 sequence is CASSLRTSGDPYEQFF. CDR3 in DNA: TGTGCCAGCAGTTTAAGGACTAGCGGGGATCCCTATGAGCAGTTCTTC.

V gene TRBV15 combines with J gene TRBJ2-3; D possibly corresponds to TRBD1 (6 bases). The germline CDR1 and CDR2 sequences are LNHNV and YYDKDF (reference sequence). Trimming pared 1 base from V and 3 bases from J, leaving 11 bases between. The CDR3 contains 15 residues. In DNA form, the CDR3 reads TGTGCCACCAGCAGAGGATGGCAGGGGACAGATACGCAGTATTTT. As protein: CATSRGWQGTDTQYF.

A note on this clone: The same CDR3 arises from other DNA sequences in this sample as well. The V gene is TRBV5-1, the J gene TRBJ2-5; the match to TRBD1 covers 9 bases. Per germline, CDR1 SGHRS and CDR2 YFSETQ. V dropped 3 bases and J dropped 2; count of bases not matched to a gene: 2. This CDR3 has 14 residues. The CDR3 sequence: CASSSGQGQETQYF. As DNA, the CDR3 is TGCGCCAGCAGCTCAGGACAGGGGCAAGAGACCCAGTACTTC.

This chain joins TRBV7-6 and TRBJ2-1; D gene ambiguous. The length of the CDR3 is 12 residues. Trimming pared 3 bases from V and 5 bases from J, leaving 5 bases between. Germline CDR1 reads SGHVS; CDR2 reads FNYEAQ. CDR3 DNA sequence: TGTGCCAGCAGCTTGGGTCACAATGAGCAGTTCTTC. Amino acids: CASSLGHNEQFF.

The CDR3 nucleotides are TGTGCCAGCAGCCAAACTGGACAGGGGGAGGGTCAGCCCCAGCATTTT. Encoded protein: CASSQTGQGEGQPQHF. The chain is built from TRBV14 and TRBJ1-5; 10 bases are a match to TRBD1. CDR1 is SGHDN, CDR2 FVKESK, per germline. The CDR3 is 16 residues long. With 2 bases clipped from V and 6 bases from J, the junction kept 7 bases outside the gene matches. Looking up the rest from reference TRBV14 and TRBJ1-5 gives the full variable domain: EAGVTQFPSHSVIEKGQTVTLRCDPISGHDNLYWYRRVMGKEIKFLLHFVKESKQDESGMPNNRFLAERTGGTYSTLKVQPAELEDSGVYFCASSQTGQGEGQPQHFGDGTRLSIL.

The CDR3 is CASSFGRPSGGQYF. CDR3 in DNA: TGTGCCAGCAGCTTTGGCCGACCCTCGGGGGGGCAGTACTTC. The chain joins TRBV13 to TRBJ2-7, with 7 bases that match TRBD2. The CDR3 runs to 14 residues. Losses at the gene ends were 3 bases for V and 9 bases for J; bases not matched to a gene: 11. Per germline, CDR1 PRHDT and CDR2 FYEKMQ (reference sequence).

This sequence joins TRBV25-1 and TRBJ2-5, with 8 positions matching TRBD1. CDR3 length: 18 residues. J lost 2 bases, V lost 0 bases, and 11 bases had no gene match. Germline loops: CDR1 MGHDK, CDR2 SYGVNS. The CDR3 region has the DNA TGTGCCAGCAGTGAATATGGGTCCCCAGGGGGCGAGCAAGAGACCCAGTACTTC. Translating gives CASSEYGSPGGEQETQYF.

This chain uses TRBV6-5 with TRBJ2-5; TRBD2 agrees at 8 bases. This CDR3 has 14 amino acids. The germline V gene has CDR1 MNHEY and CDR2 SVGAGI. J gave up 1 base and V 7 bases, and 5 bases lay outside the gene matches. The CDR3 DNA reads as TGTGCCAGCAAAACTAGCGGCCTCCAAGAGACCCAGTACTTC. It translates to CASKTSGLQETQYF.

The CDR3 nucleotides are TGCAGCGTTGGTGAAGTGCTGGGAGGCTTAGAGGGGCAGTTCTTC. Translating it yields CSVGEVLGGLEGQFF. This chain joins TRBV29-1 and TRBJ2-1; TRBD2 is a possible D gene (6 bases). The CDR3 totals 15 residues. Germline V gene sequence: CDR1 SQVTM, CDR2 ANQGSEA. V lost 4 bases to trimming and J lost 12 bases, with 25 bases between them.

This sequence joins TRBV28 and TRBJ2-5; perhaps TRBD2 as D (5 bases). The CDR3 contains 13 residues. Germline CDR1 is MDHEN and CDR2 is SYDVKM. The germline V and J ends were trimmed by 5 bases and 5 bases, with 12 bases remaining between them. This chain's CDR3 is CASSGLLLETQYF. The CDR3 coding sequence is TGTGCCAGCAGTGGACTCCTACTCGAGACCCAGTACTTC.

V usage is TRBV25-1 and J usage is TRBJ2-7; no reliable D call. Trimming took off 4 bases at V and 3 bases at J, with 10 bases between the two ends. The CDR3 loop spans 13 amino acids. Germline loops: CDR1 MGHDK, CDR2 SYGVNS. The CDR3 here is CASSGLFLYEQYF. In DNA, the CDR3 is TGTGCCAGCAGTGGCCTTTTTCTCTACGAGCAGTACTTC.

This chain connects TRBV5-4 to TRBJ1-1, with D possibly TRBD1 on 5 matching bases. Per germline, CDR1 SGHNT and CDR2 YYREEE (reference sequence). The V end lost 0 bases, the J end lost 3 bases, and 9 bases lay between the germline ends. The CDR3 runs to 14 residues. The CDR3 spells CASSLEGMDTEAFF. In DNA, the CDR3 is TGTGCCAGCAGCTTGGAGGGGATGGACACTGAAGCTTTCTTT.

The chain recombines TRBV7-3 with TRBJ1-1; weak D call: TRBD1 (5 bases). Germline CDR1 and CDR2: SGHTA and FQGTGA. This CDR3 spans 13 amino acids. Deletions cut 2 bases from V and 11 bases from J, with 15 bases between. In nucleotides, the CDR3 is TGTGCCAGCAGCTTAGGGGACTCCCGGGTCGCTTTCTTT. Translated: CASSLGDSRVAFF.

This clone was counted a single time. CDR3 DNA sequence: TGTGCCAGCAGCTTGGGACAGCAAGAGACCCAGTACTTC. As protein: CASSLGQQETQYF. This rearrangement joins TRBV7-2 to TRBJ2-5, with 7 positions matching TRBD1. J gave up 2 bases and V 3 bases, and 0 bases lay outside the gene matches. This CDR3 is built from 13 residues. CDR1 is SGHTA and CDR2 is FQGNSA in the germline V gene.

The table lists this clone with a few counts. This rearrangement joins TRBV28 to TRBJ2-1, with TRBD2 identical over 8 bases. Per germline, CDR1 MDHEN and CDR2 SYDVKM. The V segment lost 3 bases and the J segment 4 bases; nucleotides outside the gene matches: 2. This CDR3 is built from 14 residues. The CDR3 DNA reads as TGTGCCAGCAGTTTCCGGGAGGGGTACAATGAGCAGTTCTTC. This gives the protein CASSFREGYNEQFF.

This clone was picked up a small number of times. CDR3 DNA sequence: TGCGCCAGCAGCTTGGTACTAGCGGGAGGCGCCCCTAGTGAGCAGTACTTC. This gives the protein CASSLVLAGGAPSEQYF. This chain links TRBV5-1 with TRBJ2-7; 12 nucleotides match TRBD2. V lost 0 bases, J lost 7 bases, and 11 bases stayed unmatched. CDR1 and CDR2 (germline): SGHRS, YFSETQ. There are 17 residues in the CDR3.

The rearrangement joins TRBV14 to TRBJ2-7, with 7 bases identical to TRBD1. The CDR3 runs 14 residues. Trimming removed 0 bases from V and 6 bases from J; junction bases left unmatched: 5. CDR1 and CDR2 from the germline V gene are SGHDN and FVKESK. Here the CDR3 reads CASSQEGRGSEQYF. The CDR3 DNA is TGTGCCAGCAGCCAAGAGGGCAGGGGGTCCGAGCAGTACTTC.